This TCR beta chain derives from a study of long-term antiretroviral therapy in people with HIV. Samples held roughly 0.85-11 million cryopreserved PBMC before DNA extraction. Germline V CDR1 and CDR2: LNHDA, SQIVND (reference sequence). Germline trimming cut 4 bases from V and 2 bases from J; bases unmatched to any gene: 11. The CDR3 consists of 18 residues. Study results and caveats: Controls had broader CDR3 length ranges than HIV repertoires did. The data indicate that diversity increased after ART but remained below transplant donor controls.

The authors ran the immunoSEQ assay, v3.0, at survey level. Data came from immunoSEQ multiplex PCR; TCRdb stores just in-frame clones and leaves some out. Of about 10,000 clones listed, approximately 78% are singletons. About this clone itself: Its antigen is unknown.

The chain combines TRBV19 with TRBJ2-7, with TRBD2 matching over 13 bases. The TCR was taken from a man aged 35 to 55 with HIV. The sequences come from unsorted PBMCs, collected 0.7 years after starting antiretroviral therapy. The CDR3 reads CASSKGTSGLAGTYEQYF. For the CDR3, the DNA is TGTGCCAGTAGTAAGGGGACATCGGGACTAGCGGGAACCTACGAGCAGTACTTC.